Presented here are 17 T cell receptor beta chains from one specimen sequenced in a study of blood T cells in healthy people across ages. A second PCR, run for roughly 7 to 11 cycles, used a sample-barcoded 5' primer plus a J-beta primer mix. TCRdb re-called the 5' RACE reads with MiXCR, one entry per CDR3 protein. The data contain more than 750,000 distinct CDR3 sequences, about 27% of them singletons. The sample was also linked to a second study, of T cells of mothers and their children.

Specimen: blood. The receptors were sampled from a woman aged 40 to 50 in good health.

This clonotype was found a few times. This chain joins TRBV5-1 and TRBJ2-7; 10 bases map to TRBD1. V lost 0 bases, J lost 0 bases, and 9 bases stayed unmatched. This CDR3 contains 18 residues. Germline values: CDR1 SGHRS, CDR2 YFSETQ. CDR3 in amino acids: CASSLVPRDRGGSYEQYF. CDR3 coding DNA: TGCGCCAGCAGCTTGGTCCCAAGGGACAGGGGAGGCTCCTACGAGCAGTACTTC.

The CDR3 nucleotides read TGTGCCAGCAGCCACCCACTGGACCGGGGCTACACCTTC. Protein sequence: CASSHPLDRGYTF. The V gene is TRBV12-3 or TRBV12-4, the J gene TRBJ1-2; D not certain. The CDR3 contains 13 residues. V lost 6 bases, J lost 8 bases, and 16 bases lay in between.

This clonotype has ten or more counts. CDR3 sequence reads: CSARPYEQYF. CDR3 DNA sequence: TGCAGTGCTAGGCCCTACGAGCAGTACTTC. This sequence joins TRBV20-1 and TRBJ2-7; D is unclear. Germline CDR1 reads DFQATT; CDR2 reads SNEGSKA (reference sequence). The CDR3 runs to 10 residues. V was cut by 3 bases and J by 2 bases, with 2 bases left in between.

The chain links TRBV24-1 to TRBJ2-1; the D gene is possibly TRBD2 (5 bases). CDR1 is KGHDR and CDR2 is SFDVKD in the germline V gene. The CDR3 totals 15 residues. Trimming pared 0 bases from V and 0 bases from J, leaving 5 bases between. The CDR3 sequence: CATSDLSGSYNEQFF. CDR3 nucleotides: TGTGCCACCAGTGATTTGAGCGGCTCCTACAATGAGCAGTTCTTC.

This clonotype was detected only a few times. The chain's CDR3 is CASSLEGRGGNEQFF. The DNA of the CDR3 is TGCGCCAGCAGCTTGGAGGGGCGGGGGGGCAATGAGCAGTTCTTC. The chain has TRBV5-1 and TRBJ2-1; 9 bases are a match to TRBD2. This CDR3 region has 15 residues. Unmatched junction bases numbered 4, after V lost 0 bases and J lost 6 bases. Germline V gives CDR1 SGHRS, CDR2 YFSETQ.

V and J are TRBV20-1 and TRBJ2-4; perhaps D is TRBD1 or TRBD2 (7 bases each). Per germline, CDR1 DFQATT and CDR2 SNEGSKA (reference sequence). The CDR3 is 16 amino acids. V gave up 1 base and J gave up 4 bases, with 17 bases separating them. The CDR3 sequence: CSARGLQGREKNIQYF. The CDR3 region has the DNA TGCAGTGCTAGAGGCCTACAGGGGAGGGAAAAAAACATTCAGTACTTC.

With respect to this clonotype: This may arise from a read error, as a much more abundant clone is one base away. V is TRBV20-1 and J is TRBJ2-5, with 7 bases identical to TRBD1. Germline loops: CDR1 DFQATT, CDR2 SNEGSKA (reference sequence). V shed 2 bases and J 11 bases; nucleotides not matched to a gene: 20. The CDR3 runs 16 residues. The CDR3 reads CSARPQRGQAYNEQYF. CDR3 DNA sequence: TGCAGTGCTAGACCTCAGAGGGGGCAAGCTTACAATGAGCAGTACTTC.

This clonotype was observed a handful of times. The chain combines TRBV30 with TRBJ2-1, with 7 bases aligning to TRBD1. CDR1 GTSNPN and CDR2 SVGIG come from the germline V gene (reference sequence). The CDR3 runs to 15 residues. The V and J ends lost 0 bases and 8 bases, in that order; junction bases with no gene match: 10. The CDR3: CAWSVPLNRGHEQFF. In nucleotides, the CDR3 is TGTGCCTGGAGTGTACCATTGAACAGGGGCCATGAGCAGTTCTTC.

The rearrangement uses TRBV3-1 and TRBJ2-7, with 15 bases fitting TRBD2. Germline CDR1 reads LGHDT; CDR2 reads YNNKEL (reference sequence). The CDR3 is made up of 17 amino acids. V lost 4 bases to trimming and J lost 4 bases; unmatched junction nucleotides: 8. CDR3 nucleotides: TGTGCCAGCAGCCCACGGACTAGCGGGGGGGCAGGTTACGAGCAGTACTTC. Translated, it gives CASSPRTSGGAGYEQYF.

V usage is TRBV5-5 and J usage is TRBJ1-5, with 9 bases that match TRBD1. The CDR3 has 19 amino acids. V lost 4 bases, J lost 0 bases, and 14 bases stayed unmatched. CDR1 is SGHKS and CDR2 is YYEKEE in the germline V gene (reference sequence). The chain's CDR3 is CASSLVSQGAGGSNQPQHF. The CDR3 DNA reads TGTGCCAGCAGCCTGGTATCACAGGGGGCGGGCGGTAGCAATCAGCCCCAGCATTTT.

This chain connects TRBV28 to TRBJ2-1, with 8 positions matching TRBD1. With 5 bases clipped from V and 0 bases from J, the junction kept 12 bases outside the gene matches. The CDR3 loop spans 18 amino acids. Germline CDR1 MDHEN, CDR2 SYDVKM. The CDR3 DNA reads as TGTGCCAGCAGTCCCCCCCATTGGACAGGGAGCTCCTACAATGAGCAGTTCTTC. It codes for CASSPPHWTGSSYNEQFF.

The chain recombines TRBV27 with TRBJ1-1; D is undetermined. The CDR3 consists of 13 residues. Germline loops: CDR1 MNHEY, CDR2 SMNVEV (reference sequence). The ends were cut back, 2 bases at V and 6 bases at J, with 10 bases in the middle. The chain's CDR3 is CASSLGGFAEAFF. CDR3 in DNA: TGTGCCAGCAGTTTAGGCGGTTTCGCTGAAGCTTTCTTT.

Here the CDR3 DNA reads TGTGCCACCAGTGATGTGGGCCACCAGGGAGCTTTCTTT. This encodes CATSDVGHQGAFF. V usage is TRBV24-1 and J usage is TRBJ1-1, with D possibly being TRBD1 (5 bases). The germline V gene encodes CDR1 KGHDR and CDR2 SFDVKD. The CDR3 is made up of 13 amino acids. V lost 3 bases, J lost 10 bases, and 14 bases lay in between.

V usage is TRBV20-1 and J usage is TRBJ1-3; D gene ambiguous. V was pared by 5 bases and J by 0 bases, with 17 bases between. The CDR3 consists of 16 residues. CDR1 is DFQATT and CDR2 is SNEGSKA in the germline V gene (reference sequence). Here the CDR3 DNA reads TGCAGTGCTTCCGTCAGAGGGAAGAGCTCTGGAAACACCATATATTTT. It yields the protein CSASVRGKSSGNTIYF.

The chain carries TRBV4-2 and TRBJ1-1; 7 positions match TRBD1. Germline CDR1 is LGHNA and CDR2 is YNFKEQ. The CDR3 consists of 17 residues. V trimming: 0 bases; J trimming: 1 base; junction bases outside the gene matches: 8. The DNA of the CDR3 is TGTGCCAGCAGCCAAGAAGGGGGCGGGGCGAGGAACACTGAAGCTTTCTTT. This sequence encodes CASSQEGGGARNTEAFF.

The V and J genes are TRBV4-1 and TRBJ2-1, with 10 bases identical to TRBD1. The V gene end was trimmed by 3 bases and the J gene end by 1 base; junction bases not matched to a gene: 3. The V gene's germline CDR1 is MGHRA and CDR2 YSYEKL. The CDR3 sequence is 16 residues long. This chain's CDR3 is CASSQGDRGSYNEQFF. The CDR3 nucleotides read TGCGCCAGCAGCCAGGGGGACAGGGGATCCTACAATGAGCAGTTCTTC.

A word on this clonotype: This clone may be a read error of a much larger clone one base away. The V and J genes are TRBV10-3 and TRBJ2-7; TRBD1 is a possible D gene (5 bases). The CDR3 length is 11 residues. V lost 4 bases and J 9 bases, leaving 10 bases between the germline ends. Germline CDR1 and CDR2: ENHRY and SYGVKD. CDR3 sequence: CAISVGTGQYV. The CDR3, as DNA: TGTGCCATCAGTGTAGGAACAGGGCAGTACGTC.